The rows below give T cell receptor beta chains drawn from one sample of a study of T cell responses to AZD1222 COVID-19 vaccine. The table came from immunoSEQ multiplex PCR; TCRdb's copy has only in-frame clones and leaves some out. The repertoire holds some 100,000 clones, roughly 87% seen once, with 16% in the top ten. The source was peripheral blood, collected on day 0 of AZD1222 vaccination. These receptors were obtained from an adult in good health. CDR3s include the opening cysteine and the closing phenylalanine or tryptophan. D genes are given only for firm matches. Some rows mark clone size as missing; the rest say once, few, many or name a class of expanded clone.

d_gene	v_gene	j_gene	abundance	CDR3aa	CDR3nt
NA	TRBV27	TRBJ2-5	NA	CASSGVFRGLQETQYF	TGTGCCAGCAGTGGGGTTTTCAGGGGCCTACAAGAGACCCAGTACTTC
NA	TRBV2	TRBJ1-5	NA	CAGLRNVNQPQHF	TGTGCCGGTTTGAGGAATGTCAATCAGCCCCAGCATTTT
NA	TRBV7-2	TRBJ1-1	few	CASSSAQGGNTEAFF	TGTGCCAGCAGCTCCGCGCAGGGCGGCAACACTGAAGCTTTCTTT
NA	TRBV5-1	TRBJ1-5	NA	CASSLGTYNQPQHF	TGCGCCAGCAGCTTGGGGACTTACAATCAGCCCCAGCATTTT
NA	TRBV19	TRBJ1-1	NA	CASRIGGFLTEAFF	TGTGCCAGTAGAATCGGGGGGTTTCTCACTGAAGCTTTCTTT
TRBD1	TRBV28	TRBJ1-1	NA	CASSFRTDRGSHTEAFF	TGTGCCAGCAGTTTCCGGACAGACAGGGGGTCGCACACTGAAGCTTTCTTT
NA	TRBV27	TRBJ1-2	many	CASSLMAGLDYGYTF	TGTGCCAGCAGTTTAATGGCAGGGTTAGACTATGGCTACACCTTC
TRBD1	TRBV2	TRBJ1-2	NA	CASLTGGGTYGYTF	TGTGCCAGCCTCACAGGGGGTGGTACATATGGCTACACCTTC
TRBD2	TRBV28	TRBJ2-7	NA	CASSLGSVAGGFEQYF	TGTGCCAGCAGTTTAGGCTCGGTAGCGGGAGGTTTCGAGCAGTACTTC
TRBD2	TRBV7-9	TRBJ2-3	NA	CASSLLPAGVSDTQYF	TGTGCCAGCAGCTTACTGCCAGCGGGAGTATCAGATACGCAGTATTTT
TRBD1	TRBV7-9	TRBJ2-7	NA	CASSPPGTGTEVQYF	TGTGCCAGCAGCCCTCCCGGGACAGGGACGGAAGTGCAGTACTTC
NA	TRBV15	TRBJ2-7	NA	CATSRETGWGEQYF	TGTGCCACCAGCAGAGAAACAGGTTGGGGCGAGCAGTACTTC
NA	TRBV7-3	TRBJ2-6	NA	CASSYPPRGSGANVLTF	TGTGCCAGCAGCTACCCCCCGCGGGGATCTGGGGCCAACGTCCTGACTTTC
TRBD2	TRBV5-1	TRBJ2-5	NA	CASSPKRGSGTVQETQYF	TGCGCCAGCAGCCCTAAGCGGGGAAGCGGCACCGTCCAAGAGACCCAGTACTTC
NA	TRBV4-1	TRBJ2-5	once	CATGQAEETQYF	TGCGCCACGGGCCAGGCGGAGGAGACCCAGTACTTC
TRBD1	TRBV6-1	TRBJ2-2	NA	CASSARDRGGTGELFF	TGTGCCAGCAGTGCCCGTGACAGGGGTGGCACCGGGGAGCTGTTTTTT
NA	TRBV28	TRBJ2-7	NA	CASNPPGRYYEQYF	TGTGCCAGCAATCCCCCAGGACGGTACTACGAGCAGTACTTC
NA	TRBV5-1	TRBJ1-1	few	CASSLAPTGTLPEAFF	TGCGCCAGCAGCTTGGCCCCAACCGGGACCCTACCCGAAGCTTTCTTT
NA	TRBV5-1	TRBJ1-1	NA	CASYRDGMNTEAFF	TGCGCCAGCTATCGGGACGGGATGAACACTGAAGCTTTCTTT
TRBD2	TRBV4-2	TRBJ2-3	NA	CASSQDGTSGLSTDTQYF	TGTGCCAGCAGCCAAGATGGAACTAGCGGCCTTAGCACAGATACGCAGTATTTT
NA	TRBV7-3	TRBJ2-3	few	CASSPSLSSDTQYF	TGTGCCAGCAGCCCTAGTTTGTCCTCAGATACGCAGTATTTT
TRBD1	TRBV28	TRBJ1-1	NA	CASSPDRGGYGAFF	TGTGCCAGCAGCCCGGACAGGGGAGGATATGGAGCTTTCTTT
NA	TRBV28	TRBJ1-2	NA	CASRRHGYTF	TGTGCCAGCAGAAGGCATGGCTACACCTTC
TRBD1	TRBV30	TRBJ2-2	few	CAWYQTRTGGGGELFF	TGTGCCTGGTATCAAACCAGGACAGGGGGCGGCGGGGAGCTGTTTTTT
NA	TRBV5-1	TRBJ2-7	NA	CASSLGRSGTGAYEQYF	TGCGCCAGCAGCTTAGGTCGTTCAGGAACAGGAGCCTACGAGCAGTACTTC
NA	TRBV13	TRBJ2-1	NA	CATGTASSEQFF	TGTGCCACCGGGACTGCTTCCAGTGAGCAGTTCTTC
NA	TRBV15	TRBJ2-1	NA	CATSRVFVVHEQFF	TGTGCCACCAGCAGAGTTTTCGTGGTCCATGAGCAGTTCTTC
NA	TRBV2	TRBJ1-1	NA	CATSGRGNTEAFF	TGTGCCACCTCAGGACGGGGGAACACTGAAGCTTTCTTT
NA	TRBV6-5	TRBJ2-3	once	CASSYPSGEADTQYF	TGTGCCAGCAGTTACCCCTCGGGAGAGGCAGATACGCAGTATTTT
NA	TRBV28	TRBJ1-2	NA	CASNQGGNYGYTF	TGTGCCAGCAACCAGGGAGGAAACTATGGCTACACCTTC
NA	TRBV28	TRBJ2-5	NA	CASRVPGGMGETQYF	TGTGCCAGCAGGGTGCCGGGCGGGATGGGCGAGACCCAGTACTTC
NA	TRBV28	TRBJ2-7	NA	CASLSLGSYEQYF	TGTGCCAGCCTTTCACTTGGATCCTACGAGCAGTACTTC